Sequencing of this TCR beta chain was carried out in a study of blood T cell repertoires in COVID-19. Study-wide background: Samples of COVID-19 (acute and convalescent) were obtained from the United States, Italy and Spain.

This table comes from immunoSEQ multiplex PCR, and its TCRdb copy is limited to in-frame clones, with some not included. This table holds about 200,000 clones, 70% to 90% found once. Per germline, CDR1 GTSNPN and CDR2 SVGIG (reference sequence). Trimming took 2 bases from V and 11 from J, leaving 18 bases between them. The CDR3 has 13 amino acids. The TCR comes from an elderly woman with acute or convalescent COVID-19. The J gene is TRBJ1-1, the V gene TRBV30; maybe TRBD1 (5 bases). The sample comprised peripheral blood. CDR3 amino acids: CAWSLWAGFQAFF. CDR3 DNA sequence: TGTGCCTGGAGTTTGTGGGCAGGGTTTCAGGCTTTCTTT.